This T cell receptor (beta chain) was retrieved from a study of blood T cell repertoires in COVID-19. As for the study in general: Italy, Spain and the United States were the sources of the convalescent and acute COVID-19 samples. T cells, B-cell-depleted T cells, or PBMCs provided the cDNA or gDNA that served as material.

In the source study's methods: Using reference gene primer amplification, nucleated cell counts were estimated. Clones were sequenced by immunoSEQ multiplex PCR, and TCRdb holds only the in-frame ones, with some missing. V, J and clone size were drawn from that table, and D and trimming were deduced from the DNA. This sample has some 80,000 clones, with around 76% found just once. CDR1 is SGHKS and CDR2 is YYEKEE in the germline V gene (reference sequence). V gave up 4 bases and J gave up 3 bases, with 18 bases separating them. This CDR3 is 16 amino acids long. This receptor was taken from a woman over 75 with active or convalescent COVID-19. V gene TRBV5-5 combines with J gene TRBJ2-3; D perhaps matches TRBD2 (7 bases). Sequencing used peripheral blood. DNA of the CDR3: TGTGCCAGCAGCCCTGTGGGGGGGGCATGGACAGATACGCAGTATTTT. Translating gives CASSPVGGAWTDTQYF.